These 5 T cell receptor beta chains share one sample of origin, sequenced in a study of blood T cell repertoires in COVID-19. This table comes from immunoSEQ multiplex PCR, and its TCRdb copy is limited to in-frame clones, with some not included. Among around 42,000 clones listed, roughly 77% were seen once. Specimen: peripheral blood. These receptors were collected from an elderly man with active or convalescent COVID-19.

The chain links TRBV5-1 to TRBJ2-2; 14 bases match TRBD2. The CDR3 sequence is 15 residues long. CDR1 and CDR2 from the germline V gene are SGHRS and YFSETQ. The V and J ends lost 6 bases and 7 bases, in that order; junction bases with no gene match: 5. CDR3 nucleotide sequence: TGCGCCAGCACCGGGACTAGCGGGAGTAACGGGGAGCTGTTTTTT. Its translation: CASTGTSGSNGELFF.

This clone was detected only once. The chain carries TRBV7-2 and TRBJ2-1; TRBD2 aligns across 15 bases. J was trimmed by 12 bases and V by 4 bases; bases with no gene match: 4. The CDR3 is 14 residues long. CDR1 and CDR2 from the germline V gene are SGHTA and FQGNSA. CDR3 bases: TGTGCCAGCAGCTCCCGGACTAGCGGGGGGGCGCAGTTCTTC. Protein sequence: CASSSRTSGGAQFF.

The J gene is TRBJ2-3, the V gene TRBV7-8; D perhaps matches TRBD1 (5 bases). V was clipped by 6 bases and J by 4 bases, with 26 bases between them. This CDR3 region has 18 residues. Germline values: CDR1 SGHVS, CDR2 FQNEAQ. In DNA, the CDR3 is TGTGCCAGCAGTCAGAATTATGGGGCGAAAATTTTAGCAGATACGCAGTATTTT. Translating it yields CASSQNYGAKILADTQYF.

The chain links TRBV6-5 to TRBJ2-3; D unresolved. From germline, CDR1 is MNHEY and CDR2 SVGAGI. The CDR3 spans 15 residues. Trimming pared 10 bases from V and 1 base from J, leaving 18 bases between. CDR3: CATLSFRPGTDTQYF. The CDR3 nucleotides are TGTGCCACCCTGAGTTTCAGGCCGGGCACAGATACGCAGTATTTT.

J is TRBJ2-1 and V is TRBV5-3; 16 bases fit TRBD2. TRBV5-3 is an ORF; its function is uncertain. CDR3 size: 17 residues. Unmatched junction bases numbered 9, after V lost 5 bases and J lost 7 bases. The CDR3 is CARRPGLAGGRGNEQFF. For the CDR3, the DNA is TGTGCCAGAAGACCGGGACTAGCGGGAGGGAGAGGTAATGAGCAGTTCTTC.